Sequencing of this TCR beta chain was carried out in a study of cytomegalovirus exposure and HLA in healthy donors. The PCR contained 60 Vbeta and 13 Jbeta primers. Data came from immunoSEQ multiplex PCR; TCRdb stores just in-frame clones and leaves some out. The table lists fewer than 70,000 clones, roughly 74% of them singletons, with roughly 11% in the top ten. Germline values: CDR1 SGHDT, CDR2 YYEEEE. The CDR3 consists of 14 residues. Trimming took 7 bases from V and 4 from J; bases not matched to a gene: 5. The sequencing sample was made of PBMCs. The chain links TRBV5-6 to TRBJ2-1; the match to TRBD2 covers 10 bases. The clonotype comes from a woman aged 60-75 years in good health and CMV-seropositive. CDR3 nucleotide sequence: TGTGCCAGCGGCCTACTAGCGGGATACAATGAGCAGTTCTTC. This codes for CASGLLAGYNEQFF.